The subject of this entry is one TCR beta chain. This entry belongs to a study of cytomegalovirus exposure and HLA in healthy donors. The CDR3 extends over 14 amino acids. Germline CDR1 and CDR2: SGHTA and FQGNSA. V was clipped by 3 bases and J by 3 bases; unmatched bases: 4. Method: immunoSEQ multiplex PCR; TCRdb's copy keeps in-frame clones and lacks some. The sample holds about 180,000 clones, around 86% seen once. The sequence derives from a man in his late teens or twenties in good health and CMV-seropositive. The rearrangement links TRBV7-2 to TRBJ2-7; TRBD2 matches 8 bases. Sample: PBMCs. The CDR3 reads CASSFSGARYEQYF. The CDR3 DNA sequence: TGTGCCAGCAGCTTTAGCGGGGCACGCTACGAGCAGTACTTC.